The clone carrying this T cell receptor (beta chain) was observed at least ten times. The antigen is unknown. Unique molecular identifiers were included in an RNA-based 3' RACE TCR library. MiXCR was run by TCRdb on the 3' RACE reads, yielding one entry per CDR3 protein. In the table there are about 89,000 distinct CDR3 sequences, roughly 6.7% of which are singletons. This record comes from a study of HIV-infected children after antiretroviral therapy interruption. Study-level findings and limits: The Gini coefficient of naive CD4+ repertoires rose, returning to baseline by 3 years.

Germline V gene data show CDR1 as LNHDA and CDR2 as SQIVND (reference sequence). The CDR3 spans 14 residues. Germline trimming cut 6 bases from V and 10 bases from J; bases unmatched to any gene: 11. Treatment given: PENTA 11 planned treatment interruption arm or continuous ART arm. The chain is built from TRBV19 and TRBJ2-1, with 8 bases aligning to TRBD1. This receptor was taken from a pool of human donors with HIV. The input for sequencing was CD45RA+ CD4+ T cells from PBMCs, pooled from several time points, taken from a donor given antiretroviral therapy, either interrupted or continuous. Subset here: naive CD4+ CD45RA+ CD45RO- T cells. The CDR3 region is CASSSYTGGREQFF. The CDR3 bases are TGTGCCAGTAGCTCTTATACAGGGGGACGGGAGCAGTTCTTC.